This T cell receptor (beta chain) was obtained from a study of OX40 agonist ivuxolimab in advanced cancers. Study at large: The dose-escalation group included hepatocellular carcinoma, melanoma, renal cell carcinoma and head and neck cancer.

The study's findings and limits: Clones of CD4+ and CD8+ blood T cells grew by week 6 at doses of 0.1 to 3.0 mg/kg.

Regarding this clone: What it recognizes is unknown.

The germline V gene encodes CDR1 SGHRS and CDR2 YFSETQ. The length of the CDR3 is 15 residues. V lost 4 bases and J lost 4; bases outside the gene matches: 10. Produced via immunoSEQ multiplex PCR; TCRdb's table is partial and in-frame only. The profile covers 55,000 to 75,000 clones, with roughly nine tenths appearing a single time and approximately 2.2% taken by the ten largest. The TCR originated in an adult with an advanced solid tumor such as melanoma, head and neck, liver or kidney cancer. The V call is TRBV5-1, the J call TRBJ1-2; 7 nucleotides match TRBD1. The starting material was CD4+ or CD8+ T cells sorted from blood, obtained in a trial of the OX40 agonist ivuxolimab. For the CDR3, the DNA is TGCGCCAGCAGCGAAGCAGGGGGATTAAGCTATGGCTACACCTTC. This codes for CASSEAGGLSYGYTF.